This T cell receptor (beta chain) was sequenced in a study of OX40 agonist ivuxolimab in advanced cancers. Study-wide findings and caveats: Within 6 weeks, CD4+ and CD8+ blood T cells expanded clonally at 0.1 to 3.0 mg/kg.

This CDR3 is 15 amino acids long. Per germline, CDR1 SNHLY and CDR2 FYNNEI. J gave up 3 bases and V 6 bases, and 7 bases lay outside the gene matches. Profiling relied on immunoSEQ multiplex PCR, and the TCRdb table lists in-frame clones only, not all of them. The table has about 35,000 clones, over 60% seen once. A note on this clone: Antigen specificity is unknown.

The chain carries TRBV2 and TRBJ1-5; TRBD1 agrees at 8 bases. This TCR was sampled from an adult with an advanced solid tumor such as melanoma, head and neck, liver or kidney cancer. The sequences come from CD4+ or CD8+ T cells sorted from blood, collected in a trial of the OX40 agonist ivuxolimab. In DNA form, the CDR3 reads TGTGCCAGCAGCTCTAGACAGGGGCTCAATCAGCCCCAGCATTTT. Translated: CASSSRQGLNQPQHF.